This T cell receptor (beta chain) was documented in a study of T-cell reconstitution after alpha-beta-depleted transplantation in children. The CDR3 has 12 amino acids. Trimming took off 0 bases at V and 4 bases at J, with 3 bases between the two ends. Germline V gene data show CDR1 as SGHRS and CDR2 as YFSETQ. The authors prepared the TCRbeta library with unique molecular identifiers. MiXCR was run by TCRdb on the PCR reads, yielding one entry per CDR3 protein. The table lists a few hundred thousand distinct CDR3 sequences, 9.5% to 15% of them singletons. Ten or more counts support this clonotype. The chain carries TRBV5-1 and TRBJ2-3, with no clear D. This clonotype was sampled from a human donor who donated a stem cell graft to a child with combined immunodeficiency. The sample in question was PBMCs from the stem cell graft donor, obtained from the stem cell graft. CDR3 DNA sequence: TGCGCCAGCAGCTTGGAGGCAGATACGCAGTATTTT. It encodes CASSLEADTQYF.